Listed here are 22 T cell receptor beta chains from one sample, sequenced in a study of Ad26.COV2.S vaccination and SARS-CoV-2 variants. Indicated treatment: about 20 received Ad26.COV2.S at low or high dose, single or two shots; 5 received placebo; per-sample allocation not given. Sampling was done on day 63 after the first vaccine or placebo injection. Libraries were prepared by immunoSEQ multiplex PCR; TCRdb keeps only in-frame clonotypes and omits some of them. The sample carries fewer than 500,000 clones, approximately 89% recorded once. This sample comprised peripheral blood, obtained in a trial of Ad26.COV2.S vaccine versus placebo. Receptor source: a person aged 18-65 years who received the Ad26.COV2.S COVID-19 vaccine or a placebo.

This clone was recorded only once. J is TRBJ1-4 and V is TRBV19; tentative D call: TRBD1 (5 bases). Germline V gives CDR1 LNHDA, CDR2 SQIVND (reference sequence). V lost 6 bases, J lost 4 bases, and 21 bases lay in between. This CDR3 spans 17 amino acids. The CDR3 sequence: CASSMGGRRGFNEKLFF. As DNA, the CDR3 is TGTGCCAGTAGCATGGGGGGACGGAGGGGCTTTAATGAAAAACTGTTTTTT.

V and J are TRBV16 and TRBJ2-7; 8 bases fit TRBD1. Looked up from germline, CDR1 is KGHSY and CDR2 is FQNENV. CDR3 length: 14 residues. Trimming took 2 bases from V and 7 from J; bases not matched to a gene: 7. The CDR3 nucleotides read TGTGCCAGCAGCCAAAACCCGACAGGGGTGGAGCAGTACTTC. Encoded protein: CASSQNPTGVEQYF.

The chain is built from TRBV5-4 and TRBJ2-5; D is unclear. The CDR3 has 13 amino acids. Germline V gene sequence: CDR1 SGHNT, CDR2 YYREEE (reference sequence). The V end was cut by 0 bases, the J end by 3 bases, with 6 bases between. The DNA for the CDR3 is TGTGCCAGCAGCTTGGACAGCGAAGAGACCCAGTACTTC. Protein: CASSLDSEETQYF.

The chain employs TRBV3-1 (or the pseudogene TRBV3-2) and TRBJ2-3, with TRBD1 identical over 7 bases. Germline-derived CDR1 and CDR2 are LGHDT and YNNKEL (reference sequence). V shed 3 bases, J shed 6 bases, and the junction held 12 bases outside the gene matches. The CDR3 spans 16 residues. In DNA form, the CDR3 reads TGTGCCAGCAGCCACCGGGTCCCAGGGGGATTCGATACGCAGTATTTT. This sequence encodes CASSHRVPGGFDTQYF.

The chain carries TRBV3-1 (or the pseudogene TRBV3-2) and TRBJ1-4; TRBD1 matches at 8 bases. The V gene end was trimmed by 1 base and the J gene end by 7 bases; junction bases not matched to a gene: 2. The CDR3 totals 14 residues. Germline CDR1 LGHDT, CDR2 YNNKEL (reference sequence). The CDR3 nucleotides read TGTGCCAGCAGCCAAGGGGACAGGCTTGAAAAACTGTTTTTT. Translation: CASSQGDRLEKLFF.

V is TRBV7-9 and J is TRBJ1-1; TRBD1 agrees at 10 bases. The germline gives CDR1 SEHNR, CDR2 FQNEAQ (reference sequence). This CDR3 comprises 13 residues. With 5 bases clipped from V and 12 bases from J, the junction kept 9 bases outside the gene matches. The CDR3 reads CASSLTGTGATFF. The CDR3 DNA follows: TGTGCCAGCAGCCTAACCGGGACAGGGGCAACTTTCTTT.

The chain is built from TRBV7-2 and TRBJ2-7; no reliable D call. The CDR3 is made up of 14 amino acids. The ends were cut back, 4 bases at V and 2 bases at J, with 12 bases in the middle. Germline-derived CDR1 and CDR2 are SGHTA and FQGNSA. CDR3 protein: CASSSNTAAYEQYF. For the CDR3, the DNA is TGTGCCAGCAGCTCGAACACAGCAGCCTACGAGCAGTACTTC.

In regard to this clone: This specimen includes other DNA sequences encoding the same CDR3. The V call is TRBV9, the J call TRBJ2-3; D is possibly TRBD1 (5 bases). This CDR3 region has 14 residues. CDR1 is SGDLS and CDR2 is YYNGEE in the germline V gene. V was shortened by 0 bases and J by 3 bases, with 8 bases between the two germline ends. The CDR3 nucleotides are TGTGCCAGCAGCGTAGAGGGGCTGACAGATACGCAGTATTTT. This sequence encodes CASSVEGLTDTQYF.

In its sample, this clone was seen once. The V and J genes are TRBV4-2 and TRBJ2-7, with a possible D match to TRBD2 (5 bases). V lost 1 base to trimming and J lost 6 bases, with 13 bases between them. The CDR3 totals 14 residues. Germline values: CDR1 LGHNA, CDR2 YNFKEQ. CDR3 sequence reads: CASSQASTGSEQYV. DNA for the CDR3: TGTGCCAGCAGCCAAGCGTCGACGGGATCCGAGCAGTACGTC.

This clone was detected a few times. The chain uses TRBV27 and TRBJ2-7; 7 bases match TRBD1. Looked up from germline, CDR1 is MNHEY and CDR2 is SMNVEV (reference sequence). The junction had 3 bases not matched to a gene; V was cut back by 4 bases and J by 3 bases. CDR3 size: 13 residues. The CDR3 sequence: CASSWGQSYEQYF. As DNA, the CDR3 is TGTGCCAGCAGTTGGGGACAGAGCTACGAGCAGTACTTC.

J is TRBJ2-6 and V is TRBV5-8; the D is unclear. V was shortened by 0 bases and J by 0 bases, with 13 bases between the two germline ends. Germline V CDR1 and CDR2: SGHTS, YDEGEE. The CDR3 length is 18 residues. The CDR3 loop is CASSLVVRANSGANVLTF. In DNA, the CDR3 is TGTGCCAGCAGCTTGGTGGTTAGGGCCAACTCTGGGGCCAACGTCCTGACTTTC.

The CDR3 here is CASSYVAGVGETQYF. Here the CDR3 DNA reads TGTGCCAGCAGTTACGTGGCGGGAGTCGGTGAGACCCAGTACTTC. This sequence joins TRBV6-2 or TRBV6-3 and TRBJ2-5; 7 bases align to TRBD2. Germline lookup yields CDR1 MNHEY and CDR2 SVGEGT. The CDR3 runs 15 residues. V lost 2 bases, J lost 5 bases, and 8 bases stayed unmatched.

The V gene is TRBV10-3, the J gene TRBJ1-1; 9 bases align to TRBD1. The V gene's germline CDR1 is ENHRY and CDR2 SYGVKD. The CDR3 is 14 amino acids. The J segment lost 4 bases and the V segment lost 2 bases, leaving 2 bases of the junction unmatched. The CDR3 bases are TGTGCCATCAGTGAGACAGGGGGCGGCACTGAAGCTTTCTTT. This translates into CAISETGGGTEAFF.

The genes are TRBV7-8 and TRBJ2-3, with TRBD2 as a possible D gene (5 bases). CDR1 is SGHVS and CDR2 is FQNEAQ in the germline V gene. The CDR3 has 13 residues. V was shortened by 5 bases and J by 4 bases, with 10 bases between the two germline ends. In DNA form, the CDR3 reads TGTGCCAGCAGCCACGAACTAGCAGATACGCAGTATTTT. This gives the protein CASSHELADTQYF.

This clone was detected once. The rearrangement uses TRBV5-1 and TRBJ2-1; 7 nucleotides align to TRBD2. Trimming removed 0 bases from V and 4 bases from J; junction bases left unmatched: 7. Germline CDR1 SGHRS, CDR2 YFSETQ. The CDR3 extends over 16 amino acids. CDR3 in amino acids: CASSLAEAGPYNEQFF. In nucleotides, the CDR3 is TGCGCCAGCAGCTTGGCCGAAGCGGGGCCATACAATGAGCAGTTCTTC.

The CDR3 region has the DNA TGTGCCAGCAGCGTAGGAGGGACAGGGTACGGCTACACCTTC. Protein: CASSVGGTGYGYTF. The V call is TRBV9, the J call TRBJ1-2, with 9 positions matching TRBD1. The CDR3 consists of 14 residues. With V trimmed by 0 bases and J by 8 bases, 5 bases remained unmatched. Per the germline V gene, CDR1 is SGDLS and CDR2 is YYNGEE.

The chain is built from TRBV5-8 and TRBJ1-2, with TRBD1 matching over 8 bases. This CDR3 is built from 14 residues. The J segment lost 2 bases and the V segment lost 5 bases, leaving 5 bases of the junction unmatched. Germline CDR1 reads SGHTS; CDR2 reads YDEGEE. The CDR3 reads CASRRRGRNYGYTF. CDR3 in DNA: TGTGCCAGCAGACGCAGGGGGCGAAACTATGGCTACACCTTC.

This sequence joins TRBV7-6 and TRBJ2-3; 14 nucleotides agree with TRBD2. Germline V gene sequence: CDR1 SGHVS, CDR2 FNYEAQ. V lost 0 bases to trimming and J lost 7 bases; unmatched junction nucleotides: 9. This CDR3 spans 18 amino acids. The DNA of the CDR3 is TGTGCCAGCAGCTTAGCGCCCCCGACTAGCGGGGGGGCAAATACGCAGTATTTT. As protein: CASSLAPPTSGGANTQYF.

The chain uses TRBV4-3 and TRBJ1-1; no clear D gene. The germline gives CDR1 LGHNA, CDR2 YSLEER. CDR3 size: 15 residues. V was trimmed by 0 bases and J by 5 bases, leaving 13 bases between them. CDR3 sequence: CASSQDSGLRTEAFF. CDR3 DNA: TGCGCCAGCAGCCAAGATTCAGGTTTGAGGACTGAAGCTTTCTTT.

The genes are TRBV9 and TRBJ1-2; 7 positions match TRBD1. Unmatched junction bases numbered 7, after V lost 0 bases and J lost 8 bases. Germline V gene sequence: CDR1 SGDLS, CDR2 YYNGEE. This CDR3 has 14 amino acids. The CDR3 loop is CASSVAQGSGGYTF. Written as DNA, the CDR3 is TGTGCCAGCAGCGTAGCACAGGGGAGCGGGGGCTACACCTTC. Drawing the rest from reference TRBV9 and TRBJ1-2, the complete variable domain is DSGVTQTPKHLITATGQRVTLRCSPRSGDLSVYWYQQSLDQGLQFLIQYYNGEERAKGNILERFSAQQFPDLHSELNLSSLELGDSALYFCASSVAQGSGGYTFGSGTRLTVV.

The chain links TRBV7-2 to TRBJ2-3, with D perhaps given as TRBD1 or TRBD2 (6 bases each). This CDR3 is 15 amino acids long. Germline V gene sequence: CDR1 SGHTA, CDR2 FQGNSA. The V and J ends lost 5 bases and 5 bases respectively, with 17 bases between them. CDR3 coding DNA: TGTGCCAGCAGCGCACAAACCGGGGGCATAGATACGCAGTATTTT. Amino acid sequence: CASSAQTGGIDTQYF. The full variable domain, completed using reference TRBV7-2 and TRBJ2-3, is GAGVSQSPSNKVTEKGKDVELRCDPISGHTALYWYRQSLGQGLEFLIYFQGNSAPDKSGLPSDRFSAERTGGSVSTLTIQRTQQEDSAVYLCASSAQTGGIDTQYFGPGTRLTVL.

V and J are TRBV7-3 and TRBJ1-2, with TRBD1 identical over 7 bases. The V and J ends lost 5 bases and 6 bases, in that order; junction bases with no gene match: 6. This CDR3 contains 13 residues. The germline V gene encodes CDR1 SGHTA and CDR2 FQGTGA. CDR3 amino acids: CASSVGGTDGYTF. The CDR3 DNA is TGTGCCAGCAGCGTTGGGGGGACAGATGGCTACACCTTC.